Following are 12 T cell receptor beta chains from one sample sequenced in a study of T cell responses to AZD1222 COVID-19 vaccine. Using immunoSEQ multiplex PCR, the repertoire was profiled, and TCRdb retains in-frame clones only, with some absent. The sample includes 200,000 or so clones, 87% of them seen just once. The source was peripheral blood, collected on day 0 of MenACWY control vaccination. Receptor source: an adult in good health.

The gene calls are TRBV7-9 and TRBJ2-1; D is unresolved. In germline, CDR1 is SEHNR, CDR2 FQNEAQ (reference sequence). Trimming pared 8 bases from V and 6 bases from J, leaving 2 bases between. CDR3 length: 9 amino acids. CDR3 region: CASSNEQFF. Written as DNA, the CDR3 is TGTGCCAGCTCCAATGAGCAGTTCTTC.

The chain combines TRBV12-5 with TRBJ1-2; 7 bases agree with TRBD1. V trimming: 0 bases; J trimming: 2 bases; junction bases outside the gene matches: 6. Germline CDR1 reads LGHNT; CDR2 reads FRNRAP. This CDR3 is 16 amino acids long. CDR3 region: CASGLVLDRNNYGYTF. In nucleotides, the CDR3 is TGTGCTAGTGGTTTGGTATTGGACAGGAACAACTATGGCTACACCTTC. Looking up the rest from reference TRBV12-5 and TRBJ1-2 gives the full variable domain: DARVTQTPRHKVTEMGQEVTMRCQPILGHNTVFWYRQTMMQGLELLAYFRNRAPLDDSGMPKDRFSAEMPDATLATLKIQPSEPRDSAVYFCASGLVLDRNNYGYTFGSGTRLTVV.

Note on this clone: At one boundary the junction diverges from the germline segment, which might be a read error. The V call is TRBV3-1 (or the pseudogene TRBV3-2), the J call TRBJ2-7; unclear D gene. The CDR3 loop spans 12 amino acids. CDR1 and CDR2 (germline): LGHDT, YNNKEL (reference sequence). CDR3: CASSLAGAESSF. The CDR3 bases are TGTGCCAGCAGCCTAGCCGGTGCGGAGAGTAGCTTC.

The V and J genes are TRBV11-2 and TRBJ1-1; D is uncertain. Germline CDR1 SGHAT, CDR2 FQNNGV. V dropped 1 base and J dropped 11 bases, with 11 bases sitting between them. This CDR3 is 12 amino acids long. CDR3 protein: CASSLGGQEAFF. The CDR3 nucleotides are TGTGCCAGCAGCTTAGGAGGTCAGGAGGCTTTCTTT.

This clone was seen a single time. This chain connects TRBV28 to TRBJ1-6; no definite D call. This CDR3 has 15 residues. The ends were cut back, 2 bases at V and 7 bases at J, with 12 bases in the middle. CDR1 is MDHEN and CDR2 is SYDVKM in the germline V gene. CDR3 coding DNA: TGTGCCAGCAGTTTAGATACGGCCTTAAATTCACCCCTCCACTTT. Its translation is CASSLDTALNSPLHF.

CDR3: CASSLQGGLEKLFF. The CDR3 DNA is TGTGCCAGCAGTCTTCAGGGGGGGCTTGAAAAACTGTTTTTT. The V call is TRBV27, the J call TRBJ1-4; 7 nucleotides agree with TRBD1. V gave up 5 bases and J gave up 7 bases; unmatched junction bases: 7. Germline V gene sequence: CDR1 MNHEY, CDR2 SMNVEV (reference sequence). The CDR3 covers 14 residues. Using reference TRBV27 and TRBJ1-4 for the parts outside the CDR3, the full variable domain is EAQVTQNPRYLITVTGKKLTVTCSQNMNHEYMSWYRQDPGLGLRQIYYSMNVEVTDKGDVPEGYKVSRKEKRNFPLILESPSPNQTSLYFCASSLQGGLEKLFFGSGTQLSVL.

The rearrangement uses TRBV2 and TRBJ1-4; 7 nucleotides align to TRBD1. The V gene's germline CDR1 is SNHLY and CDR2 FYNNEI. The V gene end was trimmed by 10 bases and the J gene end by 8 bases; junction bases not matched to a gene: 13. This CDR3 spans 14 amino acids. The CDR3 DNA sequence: TGTGCCATCGGCCGGGACAGCCAGGGAGAAAAACTGTTTTTT. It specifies CAIGRDSQGEKLFF. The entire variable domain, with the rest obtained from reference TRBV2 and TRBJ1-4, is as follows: EPEVTQTPSHQVTQMGQEVILRCVPISNHLYFYWYRQILGQKVEFLVSFYNNEISEKSEIFDDQFSVERPDGSNFTLKIRSTKLEDSAMYFCAIGRDSQGEKLFFGSGTQLSVL.

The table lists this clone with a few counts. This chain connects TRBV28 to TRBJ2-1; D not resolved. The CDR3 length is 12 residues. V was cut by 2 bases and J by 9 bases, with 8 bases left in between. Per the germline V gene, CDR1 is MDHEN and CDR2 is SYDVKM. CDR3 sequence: CASSLTNGEQFF. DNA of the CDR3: TGTGCCAGCAGTTTAACTAATGGTGAGCAGTTCTTC. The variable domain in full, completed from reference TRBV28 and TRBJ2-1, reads DVKVTQSSRYLVKRTGEKVFLECVQDMDHENMFWYRQDPGLGLRLIYFSYDVKMKEKGDIPEGYSVSREKKERFSLILESASTNQTSMYLCASSLTNGEQFFGPGTRLTVL.

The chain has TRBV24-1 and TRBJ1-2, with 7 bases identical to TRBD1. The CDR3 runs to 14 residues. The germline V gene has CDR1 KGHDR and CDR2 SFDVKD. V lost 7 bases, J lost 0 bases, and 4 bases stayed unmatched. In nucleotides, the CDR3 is TGTGCCACCAGCGCGGGACAGCCTAACTATGGCTACACCTTC. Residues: CATSAGQPNYGYTF.

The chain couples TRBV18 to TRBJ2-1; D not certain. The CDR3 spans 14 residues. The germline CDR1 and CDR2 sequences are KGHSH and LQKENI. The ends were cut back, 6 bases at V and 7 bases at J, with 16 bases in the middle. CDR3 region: CASSFFGPYNEQFF. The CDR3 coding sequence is TGTGCCAGCTCCTTTTTCGGGCCGTATAATGAGCAGTTCTTC. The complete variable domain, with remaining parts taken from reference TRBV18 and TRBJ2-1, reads NAGVMQNPRHLVRRRGQEARLRCSPMKGHSHVYWYRQLPEEGLKFMVYLQKENIIDESGMPKERFSAEFPKEGPSILRIQQVVRGDSAAYFCASSFFGPYNEQFFGPGTRLTVL.

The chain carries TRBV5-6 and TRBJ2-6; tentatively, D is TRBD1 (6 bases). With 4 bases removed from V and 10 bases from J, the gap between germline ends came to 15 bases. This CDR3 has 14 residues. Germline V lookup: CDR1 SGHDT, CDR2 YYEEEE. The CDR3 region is CASSQTGFTNVLTF. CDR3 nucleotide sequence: TGTGCCAGCAGCCAGACAGGTTTTACTAACGTCCTGACTTTC.

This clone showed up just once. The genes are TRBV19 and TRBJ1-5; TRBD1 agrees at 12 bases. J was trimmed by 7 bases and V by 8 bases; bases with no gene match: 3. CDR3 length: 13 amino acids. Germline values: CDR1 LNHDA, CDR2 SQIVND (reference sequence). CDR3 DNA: TGTGCCAGTGCCGGGACAGGGGGCCAGCCCCAGCATTTT. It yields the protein CASAGTGGQPQHF.